The 16 T cell receptor beta chains reported below all come from one sample, sequenced in a study of blood T cell repertoires in COVID-19. Repertoires were generated with immunoSEQ multiplex PCR, while TCRdb's copy carries only in-frame clones and drops some. The sample has around 260,000 clones, around 80% seen once. The sample consisted of PBMCs or T cells enriched from blood (not recorded which). Receptors originate from a man aged 30 to 45 with acute COVID-19.

In DNA form, the CDR3 reads TGTGCCAGCAGGAAAGAGAGGACAGGGGCAGCTGGCTACACCTTC. Its protein is CASRKERTGAAGYTF. V is TRBV7-8 and J is TRBJ1-2; TRBD1 aligns across 9 bases. Germline V gene sequence: CDR1 SGHVS, CDR2 FQNEAQ. The CDR3 spans 15 residues. Unmatched junction bases numbered 12, after V lost 6 bases and J lost 7 bases.

Only one count was recorded for this clone. This chain links TRBV25-1 with TRBJ1-4; TRBD1 matches 8 bases. The CDR3 covers 15 residues. Germline V gene data show CDR1 as MGHDK and CDR2 as SYGVNS. J gave up 10 bases and V 3 bases, and 10 bases lay outside the gene matches. CDR3 in DNA: TGTGCCAGCAGTGATCGTGACAGGGGTTTGGGAAAACTGTTTTTT. It yields the protein CASSDRDRGLGKLFF.

This clone has only one observation. The chain carries TRBV9 and TRBJ1-2, with unresolved D. The CDR3 spans 15 residues. Germline assignment: CDR1 SGDLS and CDR2 YYNGEE. V was shortened by 5 bases and J by 8 bases, with 22 bases between the two germline ends. The CDR3 sequence is CASRTPGGKEGGYTF. The CDR3 DNA follows: TGTGCCAGCAGGACCCCCGGCGGGAAAGAGGGAGGCTACACCTTC.

The J gene is TRBJ1-5, the V gene TRBV4-2; unclear D gene. This CDR3 has 14 residues. Trimming pared 3 bases from V and 3 bases from J, leaving 9 bases between. The germline CDR1 and CDR2 sequences are LGHNA and YNFKEQ. The CDR3 DNA is TGTGCCAGCAGCCATGGCGGGCCCAATCAGCCCCAGCATTTT. Protein sequence: CASSHGGPNQPQHF.

In regard to this clone: Other DNA sequences of this sample code for an identical CDR3. The chain employs TRBV6-5 and TRBJ1-2; 7 bases map to TRBD1. CDR3 length: 13 amino acids. Germline V gene sequence: CDR1 MNHEY, CDR2 SVGAGI. V lost 6 bases and J lost 1; bases outside the gene matches: 2. This CDR3 reads CASSRQGNYGYTF. The CDR3 bases are TGTGCCAGCAGCAGACAGGGTAACTATGGCTACACCTTC.

This clone was detected only a few times. V is TRBV19 and J is TRBJ2-2; 7 nucleotides align to TRBD2. Germline CDR1 LNHDA, CDR2 SQIVND (reference sequence). The CDR3 has 14 residues. Germline trimming cut 11 bases from V and 6 bases from J; bases unmatched to any gene: 12. In DNA form, the CDR3 reads TGTGCCGGGAGGGGCAGGGTTGGCGCCGGGGAGCTGTTTTTT. Amino acids: CAGRGRVGAGELFF.

The rearrangement joins TRBV6-4 to TRBJ2-2; TRBD2 is a possible D gene (5 bases). This CDR3 has 13 residues. Germline V gene lookup returns CDR1 MRHNA and CDR2 SNTAGT. With 6 bases removed from V and 5 bases from J, the gap between germline ends came to 10 bases. The CDR3 DNA is TGTGCCAGCAGCCACGGGGAAACCGGGGAGCTGTTTTTT. It encodes CASSHGETGELFF.

This sequence joins TRBV6-5 and TRBJ1-1; no definite D call. Germline V gene sequence: CDR1 MNHEY, CDR2 SVGAGI. The length of the CDR3 is 14 residues. Trimming shortened V by 5 bases and J by 7 bases, and 17 bases separated the two germline ends. CDR3 nucleotide sequence: TGTGCCAGCAGTCGAGCTGGCGACATCCGTGAAGCTTTCTTT. Translation: CASSRAGDIREAFF.

The chain links TRBV6-5 to TRBJ1-1; TRBD1 is a possible D gene (6 bases). V shed 5 bases and J shed 11 bases, with 21 bases lying between them. This CDR3 is 14 amino acids long. CDR1 and CDR2 (germline): MNHEY, SVGAGI. The CDR3 sequence is CASSPRGHPLIAFF. The CDR3 region has the DNA TGTGCCAGCAGTCCCAGGGGTCACCCTTTGATTGCTTTCTTT.

This chain joins TRBV14 and TRBJ1-2; TRBD1 is a possible D gene (5 bases). Per germline, CDR1 SGHDN and CDR2 FVKESK. The V gene lost 1 base and the J gene lost 4 bases, with 16 bases spanning the gap. This CDR3 spans 16 amino acids. The CDR3 DNA follows: TGTGCCAGCAGCCAAGTTGGAGGGGCCGCCGCCTATGGCTACACCTTC. This codes for CASSQVGGAAAYGYTF.

This clone was observed once. The CDR3 region is CASSLVLRNSPLHF. Here the CDR3 DNA reads TGTGCCAGCAGCTTAGTTTTGCGCAATTCACCCCTCCACTTT. The V and J genes are TRBV7-9 and TRBJ1-6; no definite D call. CDR1 and CDR2 from the germline V gene are SEHNR and FQNEAQ (reference sequence). CDR3 size: 14 residues. The germline V and J ends were trimmed by 1 base and 7 bases, with 8 bases remaining between them.

The V gene is TRBV27, the J gene TRBJ2-5; a possible D gene is TRBD2 (7 bases). Germline V gene data show CDR1 as MNHEY and CDR2 as SMNVEV (reference sequence). The length of the CDR3 is 16 residues. The V gene lost 1 base and the J gene lost 2 bases, with 14 bases spanning the gap. Here the CDR3 DNA reads TGTGCCAGCAGTTTATTCGGGGGGCTCGGACAAGAGACCCAGTACTTC. Protein product: CASSLFGGLGQETQYF.

The gene calls are TRBV18 and TRBJ1-3; D possibly corresponds to TRBD1 (6 bases). V gave up 2 bases and J gave up 0 bases, with 11 bases separating them. CDR3 length: 16 residues. Germline V gives CDR1 KGHSH, CDR2 LQKENI. The CDR3 loop reads CASSPSSGASGNTIYF. The CDR3 bases are TGTGCCAGCTCACCAAGTTCAGGGGCCTCTGGAAACACCATATATTTT.

In this sample, this clone turned up a few times. This sequence joins TRBV6-1 and TRBJ1-2; D remains ambiguous. Germline V gene sequence: CDR1 MNHNS, CDR2 SASEGT. Trimming cost V 2 bases and J 5 bases, with 9 bases left between them. CDR3 size: 13 residues. The CDR3 protein is CASSETVWYGYTF. CDR3 in DNA: TGTGCCAGCAGTGAAACAGTTTGGTATGGCTACACCTTC.

The chain carries TRBV5-1 and TRBJ2-5; 9 nucleotides agree with TRBD2. The CDR3 sequence is 14 residues long. Germline CDR1 reads SGHRS; CDR2 reads YFSETQ. J gave up 7 bases and V 6 bases, and 10 bases lay outside the gene matches. The CDR3 is CASMTAGGQGTQYF. Written as DNA, the CDR3 is TGCGCCAGCATGACAGCGGGGGGTCAGGGGACCCAGTACTTC.

The chain carries TRBV7-9 and TRBJ2-7, with 7 bases lining up with TRBD2. V shed 4 bases and J 2 bases; nucleotides not matched to a gene: 11. CDR3 length: 16 residues. Germline values: CDR1 SEHNR, CDR2 FQNEAQ (reference sequence). The CDR3 loop is CASSSRASGLTYEQYV. In DNA form, the CDR3 reads TGTGCCAGCAGCTCAAGGGCTAGCGGCTTAACCTACGAGCAGTACGTC.